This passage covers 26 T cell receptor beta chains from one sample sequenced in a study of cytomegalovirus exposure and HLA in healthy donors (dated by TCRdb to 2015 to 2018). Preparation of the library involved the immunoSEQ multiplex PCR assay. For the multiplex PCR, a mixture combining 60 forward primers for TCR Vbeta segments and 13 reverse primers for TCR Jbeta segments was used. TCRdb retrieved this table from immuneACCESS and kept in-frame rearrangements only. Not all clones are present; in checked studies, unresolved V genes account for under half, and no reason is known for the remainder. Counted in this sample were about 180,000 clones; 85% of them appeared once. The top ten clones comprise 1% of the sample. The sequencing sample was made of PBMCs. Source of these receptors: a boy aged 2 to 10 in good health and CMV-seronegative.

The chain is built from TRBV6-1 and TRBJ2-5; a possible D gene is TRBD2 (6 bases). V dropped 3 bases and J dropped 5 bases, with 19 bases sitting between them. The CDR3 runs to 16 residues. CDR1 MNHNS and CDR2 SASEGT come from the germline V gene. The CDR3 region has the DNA TGTGCCAGCAGTGATAACGTAGCGGACCCCGGGGAGACCCAGTACTTC. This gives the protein CASSDNVADPGETQYF.

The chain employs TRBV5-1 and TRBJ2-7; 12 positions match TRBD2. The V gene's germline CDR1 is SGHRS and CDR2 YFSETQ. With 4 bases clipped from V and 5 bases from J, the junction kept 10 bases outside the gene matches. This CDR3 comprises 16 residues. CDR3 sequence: CASSPAWTSGTDEQYF. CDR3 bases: TGCGCCAGCAGCCCAGCATGGACTAGCGGGACCGACGAGCAGTACTTC.

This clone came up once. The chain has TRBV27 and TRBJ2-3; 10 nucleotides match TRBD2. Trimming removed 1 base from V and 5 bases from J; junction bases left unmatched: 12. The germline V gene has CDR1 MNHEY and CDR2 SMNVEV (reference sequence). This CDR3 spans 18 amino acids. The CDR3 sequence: CASSLFPFSGGARDTQYF. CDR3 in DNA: TGTGCCAGCAGTTTATTTCCCTTCAGCGGGGGGGCCAGAGATACGCAGTATTTT.

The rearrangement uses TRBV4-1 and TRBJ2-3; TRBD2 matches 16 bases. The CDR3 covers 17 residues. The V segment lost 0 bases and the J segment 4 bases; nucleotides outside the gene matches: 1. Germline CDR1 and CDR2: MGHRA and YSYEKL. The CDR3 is CASSQDGTSGGADTQYF. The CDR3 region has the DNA TGCGCCAGCAGCCAAGATGGGACTAGCGGGGGGGCAGATACGCAGTATTTT.

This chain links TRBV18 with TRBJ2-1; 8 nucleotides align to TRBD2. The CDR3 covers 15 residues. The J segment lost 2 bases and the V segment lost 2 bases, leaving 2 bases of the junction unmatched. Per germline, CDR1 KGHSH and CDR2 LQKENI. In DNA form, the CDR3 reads TGTGCCAGCTCACCAACGGGACTAGCCTACAATGAGCAGTTCTTC. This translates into CASSPTGLAYNEQFF.

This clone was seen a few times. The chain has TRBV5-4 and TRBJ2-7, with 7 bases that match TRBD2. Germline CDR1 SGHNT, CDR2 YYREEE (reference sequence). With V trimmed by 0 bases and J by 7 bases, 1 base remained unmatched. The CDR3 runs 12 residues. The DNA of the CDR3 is TGTGCCAGCAGCTTGGTGGGGGGGGAGCAGTACTTC. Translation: CASSLVGGEQYF.

This CDR3 is CASSQDLGRPDTQYF. The CDR3 nucleotides read TGTGCCAGCAGCCAAGATCTGGGGCGCCCAGATACGCAGTATTTT. The chain uses TRBV4-2 and TRBJ2-3; TRBD1 might be the D (5 bases). CDR1 LGHNA and CDR2 YNFKEQ come from the germline V gene. The CDR3 is 15 residues long. V lost 0 bases and J 4 bases, leaving 11 bases between the germline ends.

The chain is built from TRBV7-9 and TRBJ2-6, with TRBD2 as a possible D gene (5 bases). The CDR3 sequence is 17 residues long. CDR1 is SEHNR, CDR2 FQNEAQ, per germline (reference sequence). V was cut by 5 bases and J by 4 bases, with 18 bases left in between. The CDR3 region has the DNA TGTGCCAGCAGCCGGGCCTCCGGGGTGGGCGGGGCCAACGTCCTGACTTTC. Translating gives CASSRASGVGGANVLTF.

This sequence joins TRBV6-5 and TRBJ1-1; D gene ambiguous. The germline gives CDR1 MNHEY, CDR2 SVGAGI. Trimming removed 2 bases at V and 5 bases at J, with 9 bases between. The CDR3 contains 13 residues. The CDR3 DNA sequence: TGTGCCAGCAGTTACCGGGGAGGTACTGAAGCTTTCTTT. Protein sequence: CASSYRGGTEAFF.

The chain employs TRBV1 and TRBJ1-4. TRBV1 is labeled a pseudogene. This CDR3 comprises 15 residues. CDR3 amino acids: CTSSRRTVRNEKLFF. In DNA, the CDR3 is TGCACCAGCAGCCGGAGGACGGTACGTAATGAAAAACTGTTTTTT.

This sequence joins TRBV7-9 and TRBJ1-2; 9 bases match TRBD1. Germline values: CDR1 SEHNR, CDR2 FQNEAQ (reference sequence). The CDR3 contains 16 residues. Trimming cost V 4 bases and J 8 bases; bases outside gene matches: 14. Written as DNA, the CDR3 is TGTGCCAGCAGCTCCTTGCCGGGACAGGGAATCGGGGGCTACACCTTC. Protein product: CASSSLPGQGIGGYTF.

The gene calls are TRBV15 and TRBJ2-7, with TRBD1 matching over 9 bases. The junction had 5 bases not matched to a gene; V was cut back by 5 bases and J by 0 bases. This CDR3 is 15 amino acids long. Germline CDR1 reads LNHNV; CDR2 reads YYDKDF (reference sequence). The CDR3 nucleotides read TGTGCCACCAGCGTCGGGACAGGGAGCTCCTACGAGCAGTACTTC. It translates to CATSVGTGSSYEQYF.

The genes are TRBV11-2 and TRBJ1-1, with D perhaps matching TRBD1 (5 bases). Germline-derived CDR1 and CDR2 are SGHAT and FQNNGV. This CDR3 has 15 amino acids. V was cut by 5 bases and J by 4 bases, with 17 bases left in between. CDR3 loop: CASSHPGGGFTEAFF. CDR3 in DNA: TGTGCCAGCAGCCACCCTGGGGGGGGGTTCACTGAAGCTTTCTTT.

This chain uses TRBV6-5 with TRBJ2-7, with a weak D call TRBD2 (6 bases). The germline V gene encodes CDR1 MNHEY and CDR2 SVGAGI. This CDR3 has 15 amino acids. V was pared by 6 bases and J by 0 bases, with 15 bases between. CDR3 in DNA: TGTGCCAGCAGCCTAAGCGGGCCACCCTCCTACGAGCAGTACTTC. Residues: CASSLSGPPSYEQYF.

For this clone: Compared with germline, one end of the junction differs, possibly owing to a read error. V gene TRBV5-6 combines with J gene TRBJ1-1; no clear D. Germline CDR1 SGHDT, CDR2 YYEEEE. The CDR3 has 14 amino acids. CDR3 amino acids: CASSVGILGTGAFF. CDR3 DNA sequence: TGTGCCAGCAGCGTGGGGATTCTGGGCACTGGAGCTTTCTTT.

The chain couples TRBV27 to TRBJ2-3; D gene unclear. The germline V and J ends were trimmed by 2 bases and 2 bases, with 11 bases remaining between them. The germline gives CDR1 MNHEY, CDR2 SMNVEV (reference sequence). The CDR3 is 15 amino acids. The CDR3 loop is CASSLRSPITDTQYF. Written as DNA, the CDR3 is TGTGCCAGCAGTTTACGTTCCCCTATCACAGATACGCAGTATTTT.

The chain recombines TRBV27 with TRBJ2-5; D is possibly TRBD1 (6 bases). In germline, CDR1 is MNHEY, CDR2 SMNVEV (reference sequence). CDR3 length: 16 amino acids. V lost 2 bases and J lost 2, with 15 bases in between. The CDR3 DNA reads TGTGCCAGCAGTTTAATCCCACAGGGCGAACAAGAGACCCAGTACTTC. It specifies CASSLIPQGEQETQYF.

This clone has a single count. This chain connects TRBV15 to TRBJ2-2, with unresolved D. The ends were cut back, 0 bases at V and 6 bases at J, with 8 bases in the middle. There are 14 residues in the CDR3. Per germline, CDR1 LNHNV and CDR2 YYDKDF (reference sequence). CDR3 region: CATSRDRRAGELFF. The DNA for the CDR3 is TGTGCCACCAGCAGAGATAGACGGGCCGGGGAGCTGTTTTTT.

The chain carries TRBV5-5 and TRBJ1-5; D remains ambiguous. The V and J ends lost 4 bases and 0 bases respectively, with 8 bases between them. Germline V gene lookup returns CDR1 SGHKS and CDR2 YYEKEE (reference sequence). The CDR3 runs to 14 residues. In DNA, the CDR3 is TGTGCCAGCAGCCGGGAGCATAGCAATCAGCCCCAGCATTTT. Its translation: CASSREHSNQPQHF.

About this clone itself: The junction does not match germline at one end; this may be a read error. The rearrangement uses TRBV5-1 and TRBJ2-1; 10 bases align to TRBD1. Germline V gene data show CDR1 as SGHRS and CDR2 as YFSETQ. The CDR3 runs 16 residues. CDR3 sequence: CASKSGTGASDNEQFF. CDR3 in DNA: TGCGCCAGCAAATCCGGGACAGGGGCCTCCGACAATGAGCAGTTCTTC.

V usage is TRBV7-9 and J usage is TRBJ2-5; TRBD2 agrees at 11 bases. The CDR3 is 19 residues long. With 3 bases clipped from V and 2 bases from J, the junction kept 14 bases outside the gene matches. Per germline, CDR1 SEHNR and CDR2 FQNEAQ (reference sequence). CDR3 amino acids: CASSFRGVAGGRGQETQYF. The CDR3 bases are TGTGCCAGCAGCTTTAGAGGCGTAGCGGGAGGGCGAGGTCAAGAGACCCAGTACTTC.

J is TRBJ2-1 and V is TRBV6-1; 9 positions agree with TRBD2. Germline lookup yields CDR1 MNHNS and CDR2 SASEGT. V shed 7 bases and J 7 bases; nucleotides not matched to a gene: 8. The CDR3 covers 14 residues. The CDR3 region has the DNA TGTGCCAGCACGGCGGGAGGGCCCTCGAATGAGCAGTTCTTC. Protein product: CASTAGGPSNEQFF.

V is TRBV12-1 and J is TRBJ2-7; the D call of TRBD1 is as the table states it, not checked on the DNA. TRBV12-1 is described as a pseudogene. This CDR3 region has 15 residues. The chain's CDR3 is CASSFVWGQGGEQYV. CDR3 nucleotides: TGTGCCAGCAGCTTTGTGTGGGGCCAGGGGGGCGAGCAGTACGTC.

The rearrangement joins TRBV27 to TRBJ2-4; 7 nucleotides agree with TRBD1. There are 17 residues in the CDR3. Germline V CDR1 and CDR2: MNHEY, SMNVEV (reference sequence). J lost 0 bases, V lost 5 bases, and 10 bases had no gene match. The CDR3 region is CASSRETGLGAKNIQYF. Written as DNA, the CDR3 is TGTGCCAGCAGTCGAGAGACAGGGTTGGGAGCCAAAAACATTCAGTACTTC.

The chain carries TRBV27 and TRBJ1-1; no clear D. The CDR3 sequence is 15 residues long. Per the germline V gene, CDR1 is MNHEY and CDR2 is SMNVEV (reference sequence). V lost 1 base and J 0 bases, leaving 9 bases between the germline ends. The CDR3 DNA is TGTGCCAGCAGTTTATTTGGGCTTATGAACACTGAAGCTTTCTTT. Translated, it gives CASSLFGLMNTEAFF.

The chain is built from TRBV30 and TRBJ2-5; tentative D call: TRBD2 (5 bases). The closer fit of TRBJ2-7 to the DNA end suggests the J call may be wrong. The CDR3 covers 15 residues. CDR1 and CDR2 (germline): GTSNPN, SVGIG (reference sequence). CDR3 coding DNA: TGTGCCTGGAGTGTACGAGGGTTGGTCCCCTACGAGCAGTACTTC. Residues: CAWSVRGLVPYEQYF.